The clone carrying this T cell receptor beta chain was observed once. The V gene lost 2 bases and the J gene lost 1 base, with 6 bases spanning the gap. This CDR3 region has 13 residues. Germline V gene lookup returns CDR1 SGHNT and CDR2 YYREEE (reference sequence). Assay used: immunoSEQ multiplex PCR; TCRdb lists only in-frame clones, some missing. The repertoire holds 8,000 or so clones, about 85% seen once, with around 3.6% in the top ten. This record belongs to a study of blood T cell dynamics during melanoma immunotherapy. Study at large: First-line therapy was either pembrolizumab or nivolumab with ipilimumab for metastatic melanoma.

Time point in this sample: week 3, after first cycle of checkpoint inhibitor. The chain is built from TRBV5-4 and TRBJ1-1, with D unclear. The sequence came from a human donor with melanoma. The sample consisted of blood, taken from a patient treated with checkpoint blockade. The CDR3 loop reads CASSFQANTEAFF. The CDR3 nucleotides are TGTGCCAGCAGCTTCCAGGCGAACACTGAAGCTTTCTTT.